Below, 29 T cell receptor beta chains from the same sample are listed, as sequenced in a study of T cell responses to AZD1222 COVID-19 vaccine (dated by TCRdb to the early 2020s). Preparation of the library involved the immunoSEQ multiplex PCR assay. TCRdb limited this immuneACCESS table to in-frame rearrangements with V and J called. A share of clones is missing; checked studies link under half to unresolved V genes, and the rest is unexplained. The sample data list 95,000 to 150,000 clones, and 87% of these were observed just once. The ten most abundant clones make up roughly 10% of the sample. This specimen's time point label, per the study, means: baseline before first vaccination. Specimen: peripheral blood, collected on day 0 of AZD1222 vaccination. These receptors were obtained from an adult in good health.

This rearrangement joins TRBV5-1 to TRBJ2-7; unclear D gene. Trimming pared 3 bases from V and 3 bases from J, leaving 19 bases between. The length of the CDR3 is 16 residues. In germline, CDR1 is SGHRS, CDR2 YFSETQ. CDR3 sequence reads: CASSSAVESASYEQYF. CDR3 bases: TGCGCCAGCAGCTCTGCTGTTGAATCAGCAAGCTACGAGCAGTACTTC.

This chain joins TRBV27 and TRBJ2-7; 11 nucleotides match TRBD2. The ends lost 6 bases at V and 1 base at J; junction bases unmatched: 8. CDR1 is MNHEY, CDR2 SMNVEV, per germline (reference sequence). The CDR3 consists of 16 residues. In nucleotides, the CDR3 is TGTGCCAGCAGGAGTGTAGCGGGAGGGCCTTCCTACGAGCAGTACTTC. Its translation: CASRSVAGGPSYEQYF.

The rearrangement joins TRBV5-1 to TRBJ1-1; D possibly corresponds to TRBD1 (6 bases). The V end was cut by 6 bases, the J end by 2 bases, with 11 bases between. Germline CDR1 is SGHRS and CDR2 is YFSETQ. The CDR3 contains 13 residues. DNA of the CDR3: TGCGCCAGCATGGGGGCTGATAACACTGAAGCTTTCTTT. This codes for CASMGADNTEAFF.

The chain uses TRBV5-1 and TRBJ1-2; no definite D call. The V end was cut by 0 bases, the J end by 4 bases, with 7 bases between. Germline lookup yields CDR1 SGHRS and CDR2 YFSETQ. The CDR3 covers 13 residues. CDR3 DNA: TGCGCCAGCAGCTTGGCCGGGCCCTATGGCTACACCTTC. Translation gives CASSLAGPYGYTF. Full variable domain (rest looked up from reference TRBV5-1 and TRBJ1-2): KAGVTQTPRYLIKTRGQQVTLSCSPISGHRSVSWYQQTPGQGLQFLFEYFSETQRNKGNFPGRFSGRQFSNSRSEMNVSTLELGDSALYLCASSLAGPYGYTFGSGTRLTVV.

The rearrangement joins TRBV11-2 to TRBJ2-1; D is unresolved. The V gene's germline CDR1 is SGHAT and CDR2 FQNNGV. Trimming stripped 0 bases from V and 6 bases from J, with 0 bases between. The CDR3 covers 11 residues. In DNA, the CDR3 is TGTGCCAGCAGCTTAGACAATGAGCAGTTCTTC. It encodes CASSLDNEQFF.

The chain links TRBV29-1 to TRBJ2-7; tentative D call: TRBD1 (5 bases). Germline CDR1 and CDR2: SQVTM and ANQGSEA. Trimming pared 1 base from V and 2 bases from J, leaving 12 bases between. This CDR3 comprises 14 residues. CDR3 sequence (DNA): TGCAGCGTTGAAGTCTGGGGCCCGACCTACGAGCAGTACTTC. It translates to CSVEVWGPTYEQYF.

This clone was seen a single time. This chain connects TRBV9 to TRBJ2-5; 8 nucleotides align to TRBD2. The V segment lost 4 bases and the J segment 7 bases; nucleotides outside the gene matches: 9. Germline V CDR1 and CDR2: SGDLS, YYNGEE. The CDR3 has 14 amino acids. The CDR3 loop reads CASSPRGGSVTQYF. CDR3 sequence (DNA): TGTGCCAGCAGCCCCCGGGGGGGGAGTGTGACCCAGTACTTC.

This clone was detected once. The chain combines TRBV5-1 with TRBJ2-2; 11 bases are shared with TRBD2. CDR3 size: 18 residues. Germline V gene lookup returns CDR1 SGHRS and CDR2 YFSETQ. Trimming cost V 1 base and J 3 bases; bases outside gene matches: 8. The CDR3 is CASSLTGSGRAYTGELFF. The DNA for the CDR3 is TGCGCCAGCAGCTTGACGGGTAGCGGGAGGGCCTACACCGGGGAGCTGTTTTTT.

The gene calls are TRBV7-2 and TRBJ2-7; perhaps TRBD2 as D (6 bases). The CDR3 length is 15 residues. V was clipped by 1 base and J by 0 bases, with 10 bases between them. The germline V gene has CDR1 SGHTA and CDR2 FQGNSA. Here the CDR3 reads CASSLVSGSSYEQYF. The CDR3 DNA is TGTGCCAGCAGCTTAGTCTCCGGGAGCTCCTACGAGCAGTACTTC.

This chain's CDR3 is CASSLDRNNYGYTF. CDR3 DNA: TGTGCCAGCAGCTTGGACAGGAACAACTATGGCTACACCTTC. V and J are TRBV5-5 and TRBJ1-2; D might be TRBD1 (5 bases). The CDR3 has 14 residues. The V and J ends lost 0 bases and 2 bases respectively, with 8 bases between them. Germline CDR1 reads SGHKS; CDR2 reads YYEKEE (reference sequence).

The chain combines TRBV28 with TRBJ1-1; TRBD1 matches 7 bases. Germline CDR1 MDHEN, CDR2 SYDVKM. The CDR3 length is 15 residues. V lost 0 bases, J lost 1 base, and 2 bases stayed unmatched. The CDR3 is CASSLWTGSNTEAFF. Here the CDR3 DNA reads TGTGCCAGCAGTTTATGGACAGGGTCGAACACTGAAGCTTTCTTT.

J is TRBJ1-2 and V is TRBV5-4; D remains unclear. Germline V gene lookup returns CDR1 SGHNT and CDR2 YYREEE (reference sequence). This CDR3 has 14 amino acids. Trimming cost V 0 bases and J 0 bases, with 6 bases left between them. This CDR3 reads CASSLGGTNYGYTF. The CDR3 nucleotides read TGTGCCAGCAGCTTGGGAGGGACTAACTATGGCTACACCTTC.

V gene TRBV5-1 combines with J gene TRBJ1-2; D perhaps matches TRBD1 (6 bases). Trimming removed 4 bases from V and 4 bases from J, with 11 bases in between. There are 13 residues in the CDR3. Germline V CDR1 and CDR2: SGHRS, YFSETQ. This CDR3 reads CASSRDIGYGYTF. The CDR3 DNA follows: TGCGCCAGCAGCCGGGACATCGGCTATGGCTACACCTTC.

This clone was seen once. The chain links TRBV5-1 to TRBJ2-7, with TRBD1 matching 7 bases. This CDR3 spans 15 amino acids. Germline CDR1 reads SGHRS; CDR2 reads YFSETQ. V trimming: 7 bases; J trimming: 1 base; junction bases outside the gene matches: 11. CDR3 nucleotide sequence: TGCGCCAGCTCCCCGCAGGGGGTATCGTCCTACGAGCAGTACTTC. It codes for CASSPQGVSSYEQYF.

The chain joins TRBV6-5 to TRBJ1-2, with TRBD1 identical over 8 bases. Germline-derived CDR1 and CDR2 are MNHEY and SVGAGI. The CDR3 is 15 residues long. Unmatched junction bases numbered 13, after V lost 5 bases and J lost 8 bases. In DNA, the CDR3 is TGTGCCAGCAGTCCACTAGCGACAGGGGAAGAGGGCTACACCTTC. Protein: CASSPLATGEEGYTF.

V gene TRBV6-5 combines with J gene TRBJ1-3, with D possibly TRBD1 on 6 matching bases. This CDR3 is 14 amino acids long. V lost 7 bases, J lost 3 bases, and 13 bases lay in between. Per germline, CDR1 MNHEY and CDR2 SVGAGI. The CDR3 spells CASTEGRGGNTIYF. As DNA, the CDR3 is TGTGCCAGCACCGAGGGCAGGGGTGGAAACACCATATATTTT.

The CDR3 loop is CSVAGLGGIEEQYF. CDR3 in DNA: TGCAGCGTTGCCGGACTAGGAGGAATAGAGGAGCAGTACTTC. This rearrangement joins TRBV29-1 to TRBJ2-7, with 7 bases lining up with TRBD2. Trimming took 4 bases from V and 7 from J; bases not matched to a gene: 13. This CDR3 comprises 14 residues. The germline V gene has CDR1 SQVTM and CDR2 ANQGSEA.

This clone appeared a single time. This rearrangement joins TRBV28 to TRBJ2-1, with D possibly matching TRBD2 (6 bases). The CDR3 sequence is 20 residues long. V shed 2 bases and J shed 3 bases, with 26 bases lying between them. Germline lookup yields CDR1 MDHEN and CDR2 SYDVKM. The DNA of the CDR3 is TGTGCCAGCAGTTTAGAATGGGTGACCCCCTTGGCGGGAAGCTACAATGAGCAGTTCTTC. It specifies CASSLEWVTPLAGSYNEQFF.

This chain links TRBV18 with TRBJ2-5; D may correspond to TRBD1 or TRBD2 (6 bases each). This CDR3 is 14 amino acids long. Trimming took off 6 bases at V and 4 bases at J, with 15 bases between the two ends. Germline CDR1 reads KGHSH; CDR2 reads LQKENI. CDR3 nucleotide sequence: TGTGCCAGCTCCCTCTACGGGGGCGGAGAGACCCAGTACTTC. Translation gives CASSLYGGGETQYF.

This chain links TRBV5-4 with TRBJ2-1, with 8 bases that match TRBD1. V was clipped by 4 bases and J by 12 bases; unmatched bases: 9. The CDR3 runs to 13 residues. The germline V gene has CDR1 SGHNT and CDR2 YYREEE (reference sequence). The CDR3 nucleotides are TGTGCCAGCAGCAGCGACAGGGGCCTCCCGCAGTTCTTC. Protein: CASSSDRGLPQFF. Together with reference TRBV5-4 and TRBJ2-1, the CDR3 gives the full variable domain: ETGVTQSPTHLIKTRGQQVTLRCSSQSGHNTVSWYQQALGQGPQFIFQYYREEENGRGNFPPRFSGLQFPNYSSELNVNALELDDSALYLCASSSDRGLPQFFGPGTRLTVL.

The genes are TRBV30 and TRBJ1-3; unclear D gene. Germline V lookup: CDR1 GTSNPN, CDR2 SVGIG (reference sequence). CDR3 length: 16 residues. V was pared by 1 base and J by 0 bases, with 13 bases between. CDR3 DNA sequence: TGTGCCTGGAGTGCCGGGAGACCGATCTCTGGAAACACCATATATTTT. It codes for CAWSAGRPISGNTIYF.

This chain uses TRBV2 with TRBJ1-6; D not certain. The CDR3 has 14 residues. V gave up 5 bases and J gave up 6 bases, with 11 bases separating them. Germline CDR1 reads SNHLY; CDR2 reads FYNNEI. The CDR3 nucleotides are TGTGCCAGCAGTCGGTCCGGGCCTAATTCACCCCTCCACTTT. Amino acids: CASSRSGPNSPLHF. Combining the CDR3 with reference TRBV2 and TRBJ1-6 gives the whole variable domain EPEVTQTPSHQVTQMGQEVILRCVPISNHLYFYWYRQILGQKVEFLVSFYNNEISEKSEIFDDQFSVERPDGSNFTLKIRSTKLEDSAMYFCASSRSGPNSPLHFGNGTRLTVT.

Here the CDR3 reads CASSQGFVTANYGYTF. DNA of the CDR3: TGTGCCAGCAGTCAAGGGTTCGTGACCGCTAACTATGGCTACACCTTC. This chain connects TRBV28 to TRBJ1-2; D is undetermined. This CDR3 has 16 amino acids. Trimming shortened V by 5 bases and J by 0 bases, and 16 bases separated the two germline ends. CDR1 and CDR2 (germline): MDHEN, SYDVKM.

This clone was seen once. The genes are TRBV7-9 and TRBJ1-5; D is unclear. Germline CDR1 and CDR2: SEHNR and FQNEAQ (reference sequence). The CDR3 covers 15 residues. Trimming removed 8 bases at V and 0 bases at J, with 14 bases between. The CDR3 spells CASLNQAGSNQPQHF. The CDR3 DNA reads as TGTGCCAGCTTAAATCAGGCAGGTAGCAATCAGCCCCAGCATTTT.

The chain employs TRBV7-9 and TRBJ1-2, with D maybe TRBD1 (6 bases). Germline V CDR1 and CDR2: SEHNR, FQNEAQ (reference sequence). Trimming left V 5 bases short and J 13 bases short, with 29 bases between. The CDR3 is made up of 16 amino acids. In nucleotides, the CDR3 is TGTGCCAGCAGCCCTCAAAACCCCGGGACACGTTACAACCCCACCTTC. Its protein is CASSPQNPGTRYNPTF.

This clone occurred a few times. The chain combines TRBV29-1 with TRBJ1-1; D is unresolved. This CDR3 has 13 residues. Germline V lookup: CDR1 SQVTM, CDR2 ANQGSEA. V was cut by 2 bases and J by 0 bases, with 7 bases left in between. The CDR3 protein is CSVERRLNTEAFF. CDR3 sequence (DNA): TGCAGCGTTGAAAGGCGTCTGAACACTGAAGCTTTCTTT.

This clone was found many times. This chain connects TRBV28 to TRBJ1-2, with TRBD1 matching over 7 bases. The CDR3 is made up of 14 amino acids. Per the germline V gene, CDR1 is MDHEN and CDR2 is SYDVKM. The ends lost 7 bases at V and 8 bases at J; junction bases unmatched: 13. This chain's CDR3 is CASTTPGGFWGYTF. CDR3 sequence (DNA): TGTGCCAGCACCACCCCAGGGGGTTTTTGGGGCTACACCTTC.

The chain carries TRBV7-2 and TRBJ1-1; D is ambiguous. Trimming stripped 1 base from V and 0 bases from J, with 12 bases between. Germline V CDR1 and CDR2: SGHTA, FQGNSA. The CDR3 has 16 amino acids. The CDR3 region is CASSLEAVGLNTEAFF. CDR3 coding DNA: TGTGCCAGCAGCTTAGAGGCAGTAGGATTGAACACTGAAGCTTTCTTT.

The chain employs TRBV12-3 or TRBV12-4 and TRBJ1-4, with D maybe TRBD1 (5 bases). This CDR3 is 12 amino acids long. Deletions cut 6 bases from V and 14 bases from J, with 16 bases between. The CDR3 spells CASSSAAGGLFF. CDR3 DNA sequence: TGTGCCAGCAGCTCGGCTGCGGGGGGGCTGTTTTTT.